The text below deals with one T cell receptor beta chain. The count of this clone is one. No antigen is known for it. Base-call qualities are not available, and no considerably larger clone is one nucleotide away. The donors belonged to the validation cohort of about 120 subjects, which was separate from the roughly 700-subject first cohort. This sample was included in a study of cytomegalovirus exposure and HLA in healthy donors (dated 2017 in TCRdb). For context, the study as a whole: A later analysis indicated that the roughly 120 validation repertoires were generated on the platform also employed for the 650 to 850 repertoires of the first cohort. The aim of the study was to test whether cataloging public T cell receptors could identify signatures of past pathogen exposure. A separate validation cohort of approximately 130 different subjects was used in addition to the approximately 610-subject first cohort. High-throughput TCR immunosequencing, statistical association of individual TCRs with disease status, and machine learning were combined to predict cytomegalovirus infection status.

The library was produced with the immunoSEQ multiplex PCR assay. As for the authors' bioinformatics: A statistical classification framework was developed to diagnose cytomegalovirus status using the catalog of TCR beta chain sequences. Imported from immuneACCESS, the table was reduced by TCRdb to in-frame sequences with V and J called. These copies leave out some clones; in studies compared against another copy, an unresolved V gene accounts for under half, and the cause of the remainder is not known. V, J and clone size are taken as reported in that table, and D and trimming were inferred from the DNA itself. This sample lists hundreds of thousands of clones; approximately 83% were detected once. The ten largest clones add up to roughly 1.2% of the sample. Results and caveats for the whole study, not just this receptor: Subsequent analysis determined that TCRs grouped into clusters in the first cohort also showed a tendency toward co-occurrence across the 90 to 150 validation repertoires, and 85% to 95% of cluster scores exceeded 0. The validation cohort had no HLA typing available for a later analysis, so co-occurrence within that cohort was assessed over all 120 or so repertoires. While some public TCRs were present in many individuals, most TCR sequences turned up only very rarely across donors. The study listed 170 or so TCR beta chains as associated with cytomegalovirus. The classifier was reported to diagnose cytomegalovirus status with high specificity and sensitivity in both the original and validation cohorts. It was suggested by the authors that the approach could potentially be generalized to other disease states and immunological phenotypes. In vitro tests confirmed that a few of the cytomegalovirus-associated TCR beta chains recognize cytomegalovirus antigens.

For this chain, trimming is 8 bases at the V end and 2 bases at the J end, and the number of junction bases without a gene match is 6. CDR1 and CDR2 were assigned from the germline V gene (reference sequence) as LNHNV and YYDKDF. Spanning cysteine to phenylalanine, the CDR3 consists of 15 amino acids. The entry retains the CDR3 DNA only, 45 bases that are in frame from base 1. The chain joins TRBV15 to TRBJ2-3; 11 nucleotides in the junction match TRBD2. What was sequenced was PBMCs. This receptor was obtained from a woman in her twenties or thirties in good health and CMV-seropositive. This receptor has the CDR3 CATLPGLAVTDTQYF. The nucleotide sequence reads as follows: TGTGCCACCCTACCGGGACTAGCGGTCACAGATACGCAGTATTTT.